The 8 T cell receptor beta chains presented below share a single source sample, sequenced in a study of blood T cell repertoires in COVID-19. Method: immunoSEQ multiplex PCR; TCRdb's copy keeps in-frame clones and lacks some. The sample carries 45,000 or so clones, approximately 87% recorded once. Sequenced: peripheral blood. These receptors came from a human donor in a cohort sampled during active COVID-19.

This chain uses TRBV7-9 with TRBJ1-1; perhaps TRBD1 as D (6 bases). The V end lost 2 bases, the J end lost 6 bases, and 13 bases lay between the germline ends. This CDR3 has 14 amino acids. From germline, CDR1 is SEHNR and CDR2 FQNEAQ (reference sequence). The CDR3 is CASSLRGGEAEAFF. DNA for the CDR3: TGTGCCAGCAGCTTAAGAGGGGGAGAGGCTGAAGCTTTCTTT.

This clone showed up just once. The rearrangement joins TRBV11-3 to TRBJ2-1; TRBD2 matches 16 bases. V lost 4 bases to trimming and J lost 3 bases; unmatched junction nucleotides: 3. The CDR3 is 17 residues long. Germline CDR1 reads SGHNT; CDR2 reads YENEEA. CDR3 DNA sequence: TGTGCCAGCAGCTCCGGGACTAGCGGGGGGGTCTACAATGAGCAGTTCTTC. The encoded protein is CASSSGTSGGVYNEQFF. Full variable domain (rest looked up from reference TRBV11-3 and TRBJ2-1): EAGVVQSPRYKIIEKKQPVAFWCNPISGHNTLYWYLQNLGQGPELLIRYENEEAVDDSQLPKDRFSAERLKGVDSTLKIQPAELGDSAVYLCASSSGTSGGVYNEQFFGPGTRLTVL.

The chain carries TRBV9 and TRBJ1-4, with TRBD1 matching over 7 bases. The CDR3 contains 13 residues. V was pared by 5 bases and J by 7 bases, with 5 bases of the junction left unmatched. Germline CDR1 and CDR2: SGDLS and YYNGEE. CDR3 DNA: TGTGCCAGCAGTCCAGGGGGTAGTGAAAAACTGTTTTTT. Its protein product is CASSPGGSEKLFF.

This chain joins TRBV3-1 (or the pseudogene TRBV3-2) and TRBJ1-2; TRBD1 matches 8 bases. Trimming removed 0 bases from V and 8 bases from J; junction bases left unmatched: 5. The CDR3 length is 14 residues. CDR1 and CDR2 from the germline V gene are LGHDT and YNNKEL (reference sequence). The CDR3 sequence is CASSQDGQGRGYTF. CDR3 coding DNA: TGTGCCAGCAGCCAAGATGGACAGGGAAGAGGCTACACCTTC.

This clone has a handful of counts. The J gene is TRBJ1-6, the V gene TRBV2, with 8 bases lining up with TRBD1. After removal of 6 bases from V and 9 bases from J, the junction contained 13 bases not matched to a gene. Germline V gene lookup returns CDR1 SNHLY and CDR2 FYNNEI. The CDR3 is 16 amino acids. CDR3 sequence: CASSGVRDRLSSPLHF. Written as DNA, the CDR3 is TGTGCCAGCAGCGGCGTCCGGGACAGGCTATCTTCACCCCTCCACTTT.

This chain uses TRBV30 with TRBJ1-2; TRBD1 agrees at 7 bases. V lost 1 base and J lost 6; bases outside the gene matches: 2. Germline V CDR1 and CDR2: GTSNPN, SVGIG (reference sequence). The CDR3 has 12 amino acids. The CDR3 bases are TGTGCCTGGAGTGGCGACAGGGATGGCTACACCTTC. Protein product: CAWSGDRDGYTF. The variable domain in full, completed from reference TRBV30 and TRBJ1-2, reads SQTIHQWPATLVQPVGSPLSLECTVEGTSNPNLYWYRQAAGRGLQLLFYSVGIGQISSEVPQNLSASRPQDRQFILSSKKLLLSDSGFYLCAWSGDRDGYTFGSGTRLTVV.

The V call is TRBV7-2, the J call TRBJ2-2, with 13 nucleotides matching TRBD2. The CDR3 extends over 15 amino acids. Per the germline V gene, CDR1 is SGHTA and CDR2 is FQGNSA. With V trimmed by 4 bases and J by 10 bases, 6 bases remained unmatched. In DNA form, the CDR3 reads TGTGCCAGCAGCTGGGGACTAGCGGGGTTCGAGGAGCTGTTTTTT. Its protein product is CASSWGLAGFEELFF.

The chain recombines TRBV6-2 or TRBV6-3 with TRBJ2-5; TRBD2 aligns across 10 bases. With 2 bases clipped from V and 3 bases from J, the junction kept 3 bases outside the gene matches. The CDR3 loop spans 15 amino acids. CDR1 MNHEY and CDR2 SVGEGT come from the germline V gene. In nucleotides, the CDR3 is TGTGCCAGCAGTTACGGGCTAGCGGGGGAAGAGACCCAGTACTTC. It is translated as CASSYGLAGEETQYF.